What follows describes a single T cell receptor beta chain. Trimming stripped 3 bases from V and 2 bases from J, with 19 bases between. The CDR3 has 17 amino acids. Germline V gives CDR1 SNHLY, CDR2 FYNNEI. An amount of RNA that ranged from roughly 0.45 to 1 ug was reverse transcribed with random hexamers. TCRdb reanalysed the immunoSEQ multiplex PCR reads using MiXCR and keeps one entry per CDR3 protein. Among around 170,000 distinct CDR3 sequences listed, 95% were seen once. The data stem from a study of CD8 T cells in Susac syndrome. The TCR sequence derives from a human donor with Susac syndrome. The sequencing sample was made of CD4+ T cells from PBMCs. This chain connects TRBV2 to TRBJ2-5; D is possibly TRBD1 (6 bases). Here the CDR3 reads CASSDPGTPPLQETQYF. The CDR3 DNA is TGTGCCAGCAGTGACCCCGGGACACCACCATTACAAGAGACCCAGTACTTC. The variable domain in full, completed from reference TRBV2 and TRBJ2-5, reads EPEVTQTPSHQVTQMGQEVILRCVPISNHLYFYWYRQILGQKVEFLVSFYNNEISEKSEIFDDQFSVERPDGSNFTLKIRSTKLEDSAMYFCASSDPGTPPLQETQYFGPGTRLLVL.